This T cell receptor (beta chain) came from a study of cytomegalovirus exposure and HLA in healthy donors. About this clone itself: What it binds is not known.

J gave up 2 bases and V 3 bases, and 4 bases lay outside the gene matches. The CDR3 spans 15 residues. Germline V gene data show CDR1 as MDHEN and CDR2 as SYDVKM. Vbeta (60) and Jbeta (13) primers were used in the PCR. Produced via immunoSEQ multiplex PCR; TCRdb's table is partial and in-frame only. The listing records tens of thousands of clones. General study results and limits: As a later analysis revealed, most CMV-associated TCR beta chains appeared HLA-restricted.

The clonotype was recovered from a woman aged 25-40 years in good health and CMV-seronegative. Sample: PBMCs. The rearrangement joins TRBV28 to TRBJ2-3, with 8 bases matching TRBD1. For the CDR3, the DNA is TGTGCCAGCAGTTTTGGCAGGGGGCACACAGATACGCAGTATTTT. Translating gives CASSFGRGHTDTQYF.